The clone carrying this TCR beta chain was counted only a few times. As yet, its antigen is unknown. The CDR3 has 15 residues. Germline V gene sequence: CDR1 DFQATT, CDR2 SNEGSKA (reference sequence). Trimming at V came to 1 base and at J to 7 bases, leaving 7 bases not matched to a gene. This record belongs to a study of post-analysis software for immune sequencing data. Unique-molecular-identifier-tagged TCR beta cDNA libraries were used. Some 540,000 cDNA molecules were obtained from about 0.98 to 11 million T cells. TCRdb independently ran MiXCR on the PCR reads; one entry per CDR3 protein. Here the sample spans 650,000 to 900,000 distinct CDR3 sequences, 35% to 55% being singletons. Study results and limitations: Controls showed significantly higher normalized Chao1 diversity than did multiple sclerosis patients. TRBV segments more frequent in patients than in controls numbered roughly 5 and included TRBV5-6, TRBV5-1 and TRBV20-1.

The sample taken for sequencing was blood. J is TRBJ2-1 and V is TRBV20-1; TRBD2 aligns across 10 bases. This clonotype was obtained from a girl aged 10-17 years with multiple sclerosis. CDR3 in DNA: TGCAGTGCTAGAGGGTCAGCGGGAGGGCGAAATGAGCAGTTCTTC. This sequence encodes CSARGSAGGRNEQFF.